This T cell receptor beta chain originates from a study of shared clonotypes between healthy human individuals. Trimming removed 2 bases at V and 4 bases at J, with 8 bases between. The CDR3 is 13 residues long. Germline-derived CDR1 and CDR2 are MNHEY and SVGAGI. Naive CD8 populations comprised CD45RO-negative cells positively selected for CCR7, excluding terminally differentiated effector memory CD45RA+ cells. Replicate sorted-subset PCRs were loaded with 150 to 200 ng DNA, roughly 33,000 T cell genomes. Produced via immunoSEQ multiplex PCR; TCRdb's table is partial and in-frame only. The data contain approximately 590,000 clones, nearly 97% of them singletons.

This TCR derives from a woman in her 30s in good health. The source material was naive CD8+ T cells sorted from blood. The chain recombines TRBV6-5 with TRBJ1-2; D is ambiguous. The CDR3 DNA is TGTGCCAGCAGTTACGGGGAGTCCTATGGCTACACCTTC. Its protein is CASSYGESYGYTF.